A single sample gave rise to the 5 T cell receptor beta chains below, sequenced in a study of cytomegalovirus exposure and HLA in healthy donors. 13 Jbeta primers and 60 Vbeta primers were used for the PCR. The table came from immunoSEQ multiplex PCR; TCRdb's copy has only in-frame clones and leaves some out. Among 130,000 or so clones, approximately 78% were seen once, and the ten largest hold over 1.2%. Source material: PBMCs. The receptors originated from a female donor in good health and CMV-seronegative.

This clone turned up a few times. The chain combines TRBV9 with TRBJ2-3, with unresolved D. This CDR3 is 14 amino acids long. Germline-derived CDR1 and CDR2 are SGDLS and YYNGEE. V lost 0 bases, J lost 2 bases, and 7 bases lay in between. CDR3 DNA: TGTGCCAGCAGCGTAGGAGGATACACAGATACGCAGTATTTT. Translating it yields CASSVGGYTDTQYF.

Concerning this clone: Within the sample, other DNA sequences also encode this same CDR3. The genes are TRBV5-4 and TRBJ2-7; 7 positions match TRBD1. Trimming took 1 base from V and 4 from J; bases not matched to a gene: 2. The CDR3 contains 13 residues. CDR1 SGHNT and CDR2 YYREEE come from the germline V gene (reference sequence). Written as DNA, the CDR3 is TGTGCCAGCAGCTTGCGGACAGGTTACGAGCAGTACTTC. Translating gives CASSLRTGYEQYF. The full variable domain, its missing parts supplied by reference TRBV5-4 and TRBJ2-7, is ETGVTQSPTHLIKTRGQQVTLRCSSQSGHNTVSWYQQALGQGPQFIFQYYREEENGRGNFPPRFSGLQFPNYSSELNVNALELDDSALYLCASSLRTGYEQYFGPGTRLTVT.

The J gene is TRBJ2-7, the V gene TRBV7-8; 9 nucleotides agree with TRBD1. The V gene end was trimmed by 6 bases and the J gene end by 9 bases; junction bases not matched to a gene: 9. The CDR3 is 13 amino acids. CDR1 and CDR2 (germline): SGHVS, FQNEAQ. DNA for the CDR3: TGTGCCAGCAGTCGGGACAGGGTGGGTGCGCAGTACTTC. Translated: CASSRDRVGAQYF.

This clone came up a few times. The CDR3, as DNA: TGTGCCAGTCAACTAGCGGGAACTAATGAGCAGTTCTTC. Its protein product is CASQLAGTNEQFF. This chain connects TRBV6-1 to TRBJ2-1; 10 bases map to TRBD2. J was trimmed by 7 bases and V by 9 bases; bases with no gene match: 6. This CDR3 has 13 amino acids. Per the germline V gene, CDR1 is MNHNS and CDR2 is SASEGT.

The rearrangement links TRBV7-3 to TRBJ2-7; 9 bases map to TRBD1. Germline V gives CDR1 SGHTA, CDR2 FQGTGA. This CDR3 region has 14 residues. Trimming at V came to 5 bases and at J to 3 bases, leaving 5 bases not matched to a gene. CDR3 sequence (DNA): TGTGCCAGCAGCCTGGGACAGGGAGACTACGAGCAGTACTTC. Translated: CASSLGQGDYEQYF.